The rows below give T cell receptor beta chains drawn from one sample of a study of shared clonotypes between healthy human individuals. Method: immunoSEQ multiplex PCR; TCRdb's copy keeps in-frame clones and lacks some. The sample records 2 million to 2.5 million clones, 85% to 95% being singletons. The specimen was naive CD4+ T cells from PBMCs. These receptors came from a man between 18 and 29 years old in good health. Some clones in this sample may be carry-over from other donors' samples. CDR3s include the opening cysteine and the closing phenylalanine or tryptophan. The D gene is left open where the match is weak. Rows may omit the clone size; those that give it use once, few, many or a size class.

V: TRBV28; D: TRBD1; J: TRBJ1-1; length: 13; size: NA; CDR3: CASSQGQGREAFF; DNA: TGTGCCAGCAGCCAAGGACAGGGCAGGGAAGCTTTCTTT
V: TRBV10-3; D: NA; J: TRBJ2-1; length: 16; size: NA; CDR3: CATAGRRLSSYNEQFF; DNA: TGTGCCACCGCCGGTCGGCGGTTAAGCTCCTACAATGAGCAGTTCTTC
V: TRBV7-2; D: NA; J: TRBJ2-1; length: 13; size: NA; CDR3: CASSSRWGEEQFF; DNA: TGTGCCAGCAGCTCAAGATGGGGGGAAGAGCAGTTCTTC
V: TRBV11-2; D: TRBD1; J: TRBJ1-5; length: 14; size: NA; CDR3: CASSSTGVDQPQHF; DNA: TGTGCCAGCAGCTCTACAGGGGTGGATCAGCCCCAGCATTTT
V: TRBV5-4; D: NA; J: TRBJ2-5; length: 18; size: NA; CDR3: CASSPIGREASLQETQYF; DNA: TGTGCCAGCAGTCCGATCGGAAGAGAGGCCAGCCTCCAAGAGACCCAGTACTTC
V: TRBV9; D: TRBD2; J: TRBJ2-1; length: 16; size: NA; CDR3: CASSAPSGRLYNEQFF; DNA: TGTGCCAGCAGCGCACCAAGCGGGAGACTCTACAATGAGCAGTTCTTC
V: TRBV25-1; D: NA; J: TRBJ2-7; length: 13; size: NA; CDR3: CASSEASLYEQYF; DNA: TGTGCCAGCAGTGAAGCGTCCCTCTACGAGCAGTACTTC
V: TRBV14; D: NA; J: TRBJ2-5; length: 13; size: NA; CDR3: CASSQGAWETQYF; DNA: TGTGCCAGCAGCCAGGGGGCTTGGGAGACCCAGTACTTC
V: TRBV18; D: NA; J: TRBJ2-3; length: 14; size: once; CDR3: CASSPLDSTDTQYF; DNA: TGTGCCAGCTCACCTTTGGACAGCACAGATACGCAGTATTTT
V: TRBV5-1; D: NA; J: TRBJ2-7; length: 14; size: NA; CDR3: CASSLGPGAYEQYF; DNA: TGCGCCAGCAGCTTGGGGCCCGGGGCCTACGAGCAGTACTTC
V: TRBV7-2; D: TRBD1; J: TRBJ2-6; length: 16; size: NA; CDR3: CASSFVTGVGANVLTF; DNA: TGTGCCAGCAGCTTCGTCACAGGGGTAGGGGCCAACGTCCTGACTTTC
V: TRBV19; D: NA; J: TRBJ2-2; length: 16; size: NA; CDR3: CASSIDIRINTGELFF; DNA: TGTGCCAGTAGTATAGATATCCGCATTAACACCGGGGAGCTGTTTTTT
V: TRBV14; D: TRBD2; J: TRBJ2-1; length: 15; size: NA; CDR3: CASSPLTSGNNEQFF; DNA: TGTGCCAGCTCTCCCTTGACTAGCGGGAACAATGAGCAGTTCTTC
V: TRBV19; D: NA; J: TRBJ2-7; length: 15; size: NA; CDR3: CASSKGRARPYEQYF; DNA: TGTGCCAGTAGTAAGGGCAGGGCGCGGCCCTACGAGCAGTACTTC
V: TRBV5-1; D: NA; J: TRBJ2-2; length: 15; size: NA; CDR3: CASSAGFSNTGELFF; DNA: TGCGCCAGCAGTGCCGGGTTTTCGAACACCGGGGAGCTGTTTTTT
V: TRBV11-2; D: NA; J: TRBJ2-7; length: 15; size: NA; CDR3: CASNIWGGAGYEQYF; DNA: TGTGCCAGCAACATATGGGGGGGGGCCGGCTACGAGCAGTACTTC
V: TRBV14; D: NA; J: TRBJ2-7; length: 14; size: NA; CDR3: CASSLLTGTYEQYF; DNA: TGTGCCAGCAGCCTACTGACAGGTACCTACGAGCAGTACTTC
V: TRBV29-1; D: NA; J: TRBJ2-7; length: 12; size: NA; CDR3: CSVCLEFHEQYF; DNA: TGCAGCGTTTGTTTAGAATTCCACGAGCAGTACTTC
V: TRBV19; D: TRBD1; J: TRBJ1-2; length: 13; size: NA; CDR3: CASTEDRGKGFTF; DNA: TGTGCCAGTACCGAGGACAGGGGGAAGGGGTTCACCTTC
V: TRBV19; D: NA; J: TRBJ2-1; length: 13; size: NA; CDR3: CASSIRGRREQFF; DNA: TGTGCCAGTAGTATTCGGGGACGGAGGGAGCAGTTCTTC
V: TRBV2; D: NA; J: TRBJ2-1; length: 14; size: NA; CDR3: CASSEAESIFEQFF; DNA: TGTGCCAGCAGTGAAGCCGAGAGCATCTTCGAGCAGTTCTTC
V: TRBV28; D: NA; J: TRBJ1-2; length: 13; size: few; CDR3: CASRPNRFYGYTF; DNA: TGTGCCAGCAGGCCAAACAGGTTCTATGGCTACACCTTC
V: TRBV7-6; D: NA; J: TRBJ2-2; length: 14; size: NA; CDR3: CASSRVINTGELFF; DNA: TGTGCCAGCAGCCGGGTCATTAACACCGGGGAGCTGTTTTTT
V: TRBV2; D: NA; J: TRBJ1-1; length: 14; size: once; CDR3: CASTFESLNTEAFF; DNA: TGTGCCAGCACCTTCGAAAGCTTGAACACTGAAGCTTTCTTT
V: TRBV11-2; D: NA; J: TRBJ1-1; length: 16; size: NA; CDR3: CASSPLAGSLNTEAFF; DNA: TGTGCCAGCAGCCCCCTCGCGGGAAGCTTGAACACTGAAGCTTTCTTT
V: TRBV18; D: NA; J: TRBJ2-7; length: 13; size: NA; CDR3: CASSPGRNYEQYF; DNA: TGTGCCAGCTCCCCGGGACGGAACTACGAGCAGTACTTC
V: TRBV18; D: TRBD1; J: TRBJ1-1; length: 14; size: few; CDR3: CASSLRDSPFEAFF; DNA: TGTGCCAGCTCACTCCGGGACAGTCCTTTTGAAGCTTTCTTT
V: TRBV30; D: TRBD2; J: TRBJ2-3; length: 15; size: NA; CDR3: CAFGTSGRGTDTQYF; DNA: TGTGCCTTCGGGACTAGCGGGAGGGGCACAGATACGCAGTATTTT
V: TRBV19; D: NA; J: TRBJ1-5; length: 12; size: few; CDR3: CASTSRSQPQHF; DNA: TGTGCCAGTACCTCCCGAAGTCAGCCCCAGCATTTT
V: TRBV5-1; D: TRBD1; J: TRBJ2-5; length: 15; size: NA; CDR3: CASSLVQGARETQYF; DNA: TGCGCCAGCAGCTTGGTACAGGGGGCGCGGGAGACCCAGTACTTC
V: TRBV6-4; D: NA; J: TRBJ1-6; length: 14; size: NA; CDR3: CASSALPGVSPLHF; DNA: TGTGCCAGCAGTGCCTTACCAGGGGTTTCACCCCTCCACTTT
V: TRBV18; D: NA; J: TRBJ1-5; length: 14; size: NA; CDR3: CASSPRGAGEPQHF; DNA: TGTGCCAGCTCACCTCGTGGAGCGGGAGAGCCCCAGCATTTT
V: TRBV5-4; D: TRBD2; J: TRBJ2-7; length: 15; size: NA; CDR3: CASSLVAGGTHEQYF; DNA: TGTGCCAGCAGCTTGGTGGCGGGAGGGACCCACGAGCAGTACTTC
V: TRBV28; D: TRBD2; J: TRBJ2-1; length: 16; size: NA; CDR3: CASRSGLAGQLNEQFF; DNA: TGTGCCAGCAGATCCGGACTAGCGGGGCAGCTCAATGAGCAGTTCTTC
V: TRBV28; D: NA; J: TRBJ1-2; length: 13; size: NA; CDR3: CASTPRGSRGYTF; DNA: TGTGCCAGCACTCCTCGCGGGTCCCGGGGCTACACCTTC
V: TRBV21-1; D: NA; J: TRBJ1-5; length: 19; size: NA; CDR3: CASSPGRAPLSYSNQPQHF; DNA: TGTGCCAGCAGCCCTGGACGGGCCCCACTTAGCTATAGCAATCAGCCCCAGCATTTT
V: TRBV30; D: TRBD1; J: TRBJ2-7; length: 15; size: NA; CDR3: CAWSVLGTGPYEQYF; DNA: TGTGCCTGGAGTGTTCTTGGGACAGGACCCTACGAGCAGTACTTC
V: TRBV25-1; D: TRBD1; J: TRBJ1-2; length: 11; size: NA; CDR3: CACTGGNGYTF; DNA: TGTGCCTGTACAGGGGGGAATGGCTACACCTTC
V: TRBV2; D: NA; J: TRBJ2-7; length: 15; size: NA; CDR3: CASSDRTSKPYEQYF; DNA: TGTGCCAGCAGTGACCGGACATCAAAGCCCTACGAGCAGTACTTC
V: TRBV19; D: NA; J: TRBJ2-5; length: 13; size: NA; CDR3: CASSRNHQETQYF; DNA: TGTGCCAGTAGTCGGAATCACCAAGAGACCCAGTACTTC
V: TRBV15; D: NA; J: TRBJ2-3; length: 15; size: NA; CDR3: CATSRGYEPTDTQYF; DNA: TGTGCCACCAGCAGAGGCTACGAACCCACAGATACGCAGTATTTT
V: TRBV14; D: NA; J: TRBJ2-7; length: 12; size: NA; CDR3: CASSHTTYEQYF; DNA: TGTGCCAGCAGCCATACCACCTACGAGCAGTACTTC
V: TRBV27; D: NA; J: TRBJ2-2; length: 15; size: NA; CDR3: CASSLWAINTGELFF; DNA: TGTGCCAGCAGTTTATGGGCGATAAACACCGGGGAGCTGTTTTTT
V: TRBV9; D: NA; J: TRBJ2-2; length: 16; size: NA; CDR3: CASSVASSQAPGELFF; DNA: TGTGCCAGCAGCGTAGCATCCTCCCAAGCCCCCGGGGAGCTGTTTTTT
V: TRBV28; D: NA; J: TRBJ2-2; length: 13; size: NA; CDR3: CASSSENTGELFF; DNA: TGTGCCAGCAGTTCTGAGAACACCGGGGAGCTGTTTTTT
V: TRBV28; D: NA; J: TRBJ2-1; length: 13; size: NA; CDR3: CASSSTRGQRQFF; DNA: TGTGCCAGCAGTTCAACCCGAGGACAGCGACAGTTCTTC
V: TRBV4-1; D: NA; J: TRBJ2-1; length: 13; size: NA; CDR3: CASSRPRKDEQFF; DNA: TGCGCCAGCAGCCGCCCTAGGAAGGATGAGCAGTTCTTC
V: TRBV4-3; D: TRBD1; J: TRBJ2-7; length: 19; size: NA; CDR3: CASSQDNRDRGRQAYEQYF; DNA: TGCGCCAGCAGCCAAGATAATCGGGACAGGGGGCGGCAGGCCTACGAGCAGTACTTC
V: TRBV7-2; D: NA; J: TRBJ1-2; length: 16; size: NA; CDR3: CASSQRFLAEVYGYTF; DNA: TGTGCCAGCAGCCAGCGGTTTCTGGCGGAAGTCTATGGCTACACCTTC
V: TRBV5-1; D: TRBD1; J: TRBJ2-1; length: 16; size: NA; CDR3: CASSLRQGSSYNEQFF; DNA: TGCGCCAGCAGCCTAAGACAGGGCAGCTCCTACAATGAGCAGTTCTTC
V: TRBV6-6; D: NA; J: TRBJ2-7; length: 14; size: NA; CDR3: CASSYNSRTYEQYF; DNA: TGTGCCAGCAGTTACAACTCCAGAACCTACGAGCAGTACTTC
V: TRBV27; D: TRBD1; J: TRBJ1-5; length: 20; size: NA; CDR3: CASAMNRDRERNIGNQPQHF; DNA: TGTGCCAGCGCCATGAATCGGGACAGGGAAAGGAATATCGGCAATCAGCCCCAGCATTTT
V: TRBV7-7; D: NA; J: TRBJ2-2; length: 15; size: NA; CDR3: CASSLTPVNTGELFF; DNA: TGTGCCAGCAGCTTAACCCCGGTAAACACCGGGGAGCTGTTTTTT